The 2 T cell receptor beta chains listed next were all sequenced from one sample in a study of shared clonotypes between healthy human individuals. Measured with immunoSEQ multiplex PCR; TCRdb has only the in-frame clones, and not every one. The top ten clones hold around 0.13% of a sample with millions of clones, 85% to 95% of them seen once. The sample comprised naive CD4+ T cells sorted from blood. The subset was: CD45RA+ positively selected. These receptors came from a man between 18 and 35 years old in good health.

The rearrangement joins TRBV10-1 to TRBJ1-1; D gene uncertain. The CDR3 extends over 15 amino acids. V was shortened by 3 bases and J by 2 bases, with 13 bases between the two germline ends. The germline CDR1 and CDR2 sequences are WNHNN and SYGVQD (reference sequence). Here the CDR3 reads CASSDSRLGNTEAFF. In DNA form, the CDR3 reads TGCGCCAGCAGTGACTCCCGATTGGGTAACACTGAAGCTTTCTTT.

The J gene is TRBJ1-5, the V gene TRBV7-8; D remains ambiguous. V was clipped by 5 bases and J by 3 bases, with 17 bases between them. Germline V gives CDR1 SGHVS, CDR2 FQNEAQ. The length of the CDR3 is 16 residues. In nucleotides, the CDR3 is TGTGCCAGCAGCATAAGCACCCCCCAGGTCAATCAGCCCCAGCATTTT. This gives the protein CASSISTPQVNQPQHF.